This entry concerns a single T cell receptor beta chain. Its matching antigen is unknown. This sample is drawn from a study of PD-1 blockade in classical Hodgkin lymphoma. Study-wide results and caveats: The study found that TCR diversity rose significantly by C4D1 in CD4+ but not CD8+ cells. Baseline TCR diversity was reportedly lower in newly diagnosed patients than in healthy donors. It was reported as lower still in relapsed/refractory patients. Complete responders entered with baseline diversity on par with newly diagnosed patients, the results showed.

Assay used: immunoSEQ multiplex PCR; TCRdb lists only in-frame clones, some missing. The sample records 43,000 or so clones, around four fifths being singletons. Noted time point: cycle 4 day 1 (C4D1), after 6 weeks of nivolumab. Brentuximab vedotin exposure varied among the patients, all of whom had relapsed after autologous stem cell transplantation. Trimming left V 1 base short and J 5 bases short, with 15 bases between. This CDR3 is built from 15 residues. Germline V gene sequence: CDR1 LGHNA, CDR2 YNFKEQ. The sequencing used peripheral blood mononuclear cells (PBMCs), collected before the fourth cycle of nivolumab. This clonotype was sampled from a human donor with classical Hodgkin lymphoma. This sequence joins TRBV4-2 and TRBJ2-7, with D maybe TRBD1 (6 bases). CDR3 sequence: CASSQVPGQPHEQYF. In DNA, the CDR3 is TGTGCCAGCAGCCAAGTACCAGGACAGCCCCACGAGCAGTACTTC.